The clone carrying this T cell receptor beta chain has just a few counts. Trimming shortened V by 4 bases and J by 6 bases, and 8 bases separated the two germline ends. The germline V gene encodes CDR1 DFQATT and CDR2 SNEGSKA (reference sequence). The CDR3 is made up of 11 amino acids. The entry originates in a study of T-cell memory formation after mild COVID-19. One entry per CDR3 protein, called by TCRdb with MiXCR from the 5' RACE reads. Here the sample spans more than 150,000 distinct CDR3 sequences, about 18% being singletons. The chain joins TRBV20-1 to TRBJ2-3, with D unresolved. The sample was PBMCs or a T cell subset sorted from them (not recorded which). This TCR derives from a man younger than 35 who had mild COVID-19 (a few samples of this study predate the infection). Cell type and time point are not known. CDR3 protein: CSAKTGDTQYF. The CDR3 DNA follows: TGCAGTGCTAAAACCGGTGATACGCAGTATTTT.